The TCR beta chain described here comes from a study of cytomegalovirus exposure and HLA in healthy donors. In this sample, this clone turned up a few times. Deletions cut 3 bases from V and 4 bases from J, with 9 bases between. Germline values: CDR1 LNHDA, CDR2 SQIVND (reference sequence). The CDR3 length is 13 residues. Both 60 Vbeta primers and 13 Jbeta primers went into the PCR. Assay used: immunoSEQ multiplex PCR; TCRdb lists only in-frame clones, some missing. The repertoire holds 150,000 to 200,000 clones, with nearly 80% as singletons. The gene calls are TRBV19 and TRBJ1-2, with a tentative D call TRBD1 (5 bases). This clonotype was obtained from a woman between 40 and 50 years old in good health and CMV-seronegative. Sample: PBMCs. CDR3 in DNA: TGTGCCAGTAGTATGGGGCAGTCCTATGGCTACACCTTC. This codes for CASSMGQSYGYTF.